The source of this T cell receptor (beta chain) is a study of cytomegalovirus exposure and HLA in healthy donors. Study-wide points: Reports showed the classifier diagnosing cytomegalovirus status with high specificity and sensitivity. Rare sequences made up most TCRs, while some public TCRs were found in many donors. The investigators catalogued 164 TCR beta chains as cytomegalovirus-associated.

The V gene's germline CDR1 is SNHLY and CDR2 FYNNEI. V shed 6 bases, J shed 2 bases, and the junction held 6 bases outside the gene matches. The CDR3 runs to 16 residues. Remarks on this clone: Antigen unknown.

Repertoires were generated with immunoSEQ multiplex PCR, while TCRdb's copy carries only in-frame clones and drops some. The table lists 95,000 to 120,000 clones, around 95% of them singletons. The origin of this receptor is a woman between 18 and 29 years old in good health and CMV-seronegative. The J gene is TRBJ2-6, the V gene TRBV2; the match to TRBD1 covers 8 bases. Material for sequencing was PBMCs. CDR3 sequence: CASRDAGGTGANVLTF. Written as DNA, the CDR3 is TGTGCCAGCAGAGACGCAGGGGGCACTGGGGCCAACGTCCTGACTTTC.